These T cell receptor beta chains were read from a single sample in a study of T cell responses to AZD1222 COVID-19 vaccine. The table came from immunoSEQ multiplex PCR; TCRdb's copy has only in-frame clones and leaves some out. The sample lists approximately 150,000 clones, around nine tenths occurring once. This sample comprised peripheral blood, obtained on day 0 of AZD1222 vaccination. All receptors come from an adult in good health. Both conserved end residues are part of each CDR3. The D gene is left open where the match is weak. Rows give clone size only sometimes, using once, few, many, or a class for an expanded clone.

TRBV28,-,TRBD1,TRBJ1-3,CASSTSGQGTNTIYF,TGTGCCAGCAGTACCTCAGGACAGGGCACGAACACCATATATTTT
TRBV27,-,-,TRBJ2-6,CASSLRGSSSGANVLTF,TGTGCCAGCAGTTTAAGGGGTTCTAGCTCTGGGGCCAACGTCCTGACTTTC
TRBV7-2,-,-,TRBJ1-5,CASSLKDNQPQHF,TGTGCCAGCAGCTTAAAGGACAATCAGCCCCAGCATTTT
TRBV12-3/TRBV12-4,once,-,TRBJ1-2,CASSYALGYGYTF,TGTGCCAGCAGTTATGCCCTGGGCTATGGCTACACCTTC
TRBV5-1,few,-,TRBJ1-5,CASSLAAGQQPQHF,TGCGCCAGCAGCTTGGCGGCAGGACAGCAGCCCCAGCATTTT
TRBV18,-,-,TRBJ1-1,CASSPPGQPNTEAFF,TGTGCCAGCTCACCACCGGGGCAACCGAACACTGAAGCTTTCTTT
TRBV6-5,-,-,TRBJ2-2,CASSYVGQIQAGELFF,TGTGCCAGCAGTTACGTAGGACAGATTCAGGCGGGGGAGCTGTTTTTT
TRBV5-5,-,TRBD1,TRBJ1-4,CASSTQGGYEKLFF,TGTGCCAGCAGCACGCAGGGGGGGTACGAAAAACTGTTTTTT
TRBV6-5,-,-,TRBJ1-1,CASSPGVMSAEAFF,TGTGCCAGCAGTCCTGGGGTCATGAGCGCTGAAGCTTTCTTT
TRBV9,-,-,TRBJ1-1,CASSVGSAMNTEAFF,TGTGCCAGCAGCGTAGGGTCGGCTATGAACACTGAAGCTTTCTTT
TRBV21-1,-,-,TRBJ2-7,CASSKVEGAAYEQYF,TGTGCCAGCAGCAAAGTAGAGGGAGCGGCCTACGAGCAGTACTTC
TRBV4-2,-,TRBD2,TRBJ2-2,CASSSVAGGPEELFF,TGTGCCAGCTCAAGTGTAGCGGGAGGTCCGGAGGAGCTGTTTTTT
TRBV24-1,-,TRBD1,TRBJ1-1,CATRGQGQTEAFF,TGTGCCACCAGAGGACAGGGGCAAACTGAAGCTTTCTTT
TRBV28,-,-,TRBJ2-1,CASSRGARNNFNEQFF,TGTGCCAGCAGCCGCGGGGCTAGAAATAACTTCAATGAGCAGTTCTTC
TRBV19,-,-,TRBJ2-3,CASSISIQTDTQYF,TGTGCCAGTAGTATTAGTATACAGACAGATACGCAGTATTTT